The 27 T cell receptor beta chains reported below all come from one sample, sequenced in a study of blood T cell repertoires in COVID-19. Assay: immunoSEQ multiplex PCR; the TCRdb copy retains only in-frame clones and omits some. Of over 45,000 clones in the sample, about 90% are singletons; the top ten hold around 7.2%. The sample was peripheral blood. These receptors originate from a woman aged 60-70 years with active or convalescent COVID-19.

The chain joins TRBV7-9 to TRBJ1-1; 9 bases align to TRBD1. Germline trimming cut 10 bases from V and 2 bases from J; bases unmatched to any gene: 8. There are 14 residues in the CDR3. Looked up from germline, CDR1 is SEHNR and CDR2 is FQNEAQ (reference sequence). The CDR3 loop is CAIRDREINTEAFF. The DNA of the CDR3 is TGTGCCATCCGGGACAGGGAAATAAACACTGAAGCTTTCTTT. The full variable domain, with the rest looked up from reference TRBV7-9 and TRBJ1-1, is DTGVSQNPRHKITKRGQNVTFRCDPISEHNRLYWYRQTLGQGPEFLTYFQNEAQLEKSRLLSDRFSAERPKGSFSTLEIQRTEQGDSAMYLCAIRDREINTEAFFGQGTRLTVV.

This clone turned up a few times. The chain couples TRBV18 to TRBJ2-5; TRBD2 might be the D (6 bases). CDR1 and CDR2 from the germline V gene are KGHSH and LQKENI. V lost 8 bases, J lost 5 bases, and 9 bases lay in between. This CDR3 contains 11 residues. The CDR3 coding sequence is TGTGCCAGCACGGCGGGGGAGACCCAGTACTTC. It yields the protein CASTAGETQYF. The full variable domain, rest sourced from reference TRBV18 and TRBJ2-5, is NAGVMQNPRHLVRRRGQEARLRCSPMKGHSHVYWYRQLPEEGLKFMVYLQKENIIDESGMPKERFSAEFPKEGPSILRIQQVVRGDSAAYFCASTAGETQYFGPGTRLLVL.

The genes are TRBV9 and TRBJ2-1; tentative D call: TRBD2 (6 bases). CDR1 is SGDLS, CDR2 YYNGEE, per germline. The CDR3 length is 15 residues. The ends were cut back, 4 bases at V and 0 bases at J, with 11 bases in the middle. Here the CDR3 reads CASSPRGSSYNEQFF. Here the CDR3 DNA reads TGTGCCAGCAGCCCTCGGGGGAGCTCCTACAATGAGCAGTTCTTC. Together with reference TRBV9 and TRBJ2-1, the CDR3 gives the full variable domain: DSGVTQTPKHLITATGQRVTLRCSPRSGDLSVYWYQQSLDQGLQFLIQYYNGEERAKGNILERFSAQQFPDLHSELNLSSLELGDSALYFCASSPRGSSYNEQFFGPGTRLTVL.

This chain joins TRBV11-2 and TRBJ1-3; TRBD1 matches 9 bases. Germline CDR1 and CDR2: SGHAT and FQNNGV. V trimming: 1 base; J trimming: 9 bases; junction bases outside the gene matches: 10. The CDR3 contains 16 residues. CDR3: CASSLGPDRGAGTIYF. The DNA for the CDR3 is TGTGCCAGCAGCTTAGGTCCGGACAGGGGCGCGGGCACCATATATTTT.

The rearrangement joins TRBV30 to TRBJ2-1; the match to TRBD2 covers 9 bases. The ends lost 4 bases at V and 6 bases at J; junction bases unmatched: 7. The CDR3 is 14 amino acids. Germline V gives CDR1 GTSNPN, CDR2 SVGIG (reference sequence). The CDR3 bases are TGTGCCTGGAAGTCGGGCGGGGGGGCCAATGAGCAGTTCTTC. Translated: CAWKSGGGANEQFF.

The chain couples TRBV6-2 or TRBV6-3 to TRBJ2-7, with D tentatively TRBD2 (5 bases). This CDR3 contains 16 residues. V lost 0 bases and J 0 bases, leaving 12 bases between the germline ends. Germline CDR1 MNHEY, CDR2 SVGEGT. The CDR3 nucleotides read TGTGCCAGCAGTTACTCGAGGGCCCGTAACTCCTACGAGCAGTACTTC. Amino acids: CASSYSRARNSYEQYF.

The V call is TRBV12-3 or TRBV12-4, the J call TRBJ2-5; D not certain. Trimming removed 2 bases at V and 7 bases at J, with 8 bases between. The CDR3 consists of 12 residues. The CDR3 spells CASSLSVGTQYF. In DNA, the CDR3 is TGTGCCAGCAGTTTATCGGTTGGGACCCAGTACTTC.

The chain uses TRBV9 and TRBJ1-6; 9 positions agree with TRBD1. The CDR3 covers 14 residues. Per germline, CDR1 SGDLS and CDR2 YYNGEE. J gave up 9 bases and V 7 bases, and 8 bases lay outside the gene matches. Written as DNA, the CDR3 is TGTGCCAGCGGCTCGGACAGGGGAGGTTCACCCCTCCACTTT. Its translation is CASGSDRGGSPLHF.

V is TRBV7-8 and J is TRBJ1-2; no reliable D call. CDR1 SGHVS and CDR2 FQNEAQ come from the germline V gene. V was pared by 5 bases and J by 4 bases, with 8 bases between. This CDR3 is built from 12 residues. The CDR3 sequence is CASSPDFYGYTF. The CDR3 nucleotides are TGTGCCAGCAGCCCAGACTTCTATGGCTACACCTTC.

The rearrangement uses TRBV29-1 and TRBJ2-3; maybe TRBD1 (6 bases). The V end was cut by 7 bases, the J end by 5 bases, with 19 bases between. CDR3 length: 14 amino acids. CDR1 is SQVTM, CDR2 ANQGSEA, per germline. CDR3 in amino acids: CSAAGVGTGDTQYF. CDR3 DNA: TGCAGCGCCGCAGGGGTCGGGACCGGAGATACGCAGTATTTT.

This chain connects TRBV30 to TRBJ1-5; 7 bases map to TRBD1. The V segment lost 2 bases and the J segment 3 bases; nucleotides outside the gene matches: 1. In germline, CDR1 is GTSNPN, CDR2 SVGIG (reference sequence). This CDR3 has 13 amino acids. CDR3 amino acids: CAWSTGDNQPQHF. The DNA for the CDR3 is TGTGCCTGGAGTACAGGGGACAATCAGCCCCAGCATTTT.

This sequence joins TRBV10-3 and TRBJ1-2; 11 bases align to TRBD1. After removal of 7 bases from V and 5 bases from J, the junction contained 3 bases not matched to a gene. This CDR3 comprises 13 residues. Germline V CDR1 and CDR2: ENHRY, SYGVKD. As DNA, the CDR3 is TGTGCCATCACCGGGACAGGGGGTTATGGCTACACCTTC. Its translation is CAITGTGGYGYTF.

This chain connects TRBV6-5 to TRBJ1-4; TRBD1 aligns across 8 bases. The V gene's germline CDR1 is MNHEY and CDR2 SVGAGI. The V gene end was trimmed by 0 bases and the J gene end by 7 bases; junction bases not matched to a gene: 7. This CDR3 spans 16 amino acids. The CDR3 reads CASSYSGQGQVEKLFF. CDR3 coding DNA: TGTGCCAGCAGTTACTCCGGACAGGGCCAAGTTGAAAAACTGTTTTTT.

The V and J genes are TRBV4-3 and TRBJ2-2; D not resolved. The V gene's germline CDR1 is LGHNA and CDR2 YSLEER. V was clipped by 0 bases and J by 2 bases, with 10 bases between them. This CDR3 region has 16 residues. CDR3 sequence (DNA): TGCGCCAGCAGCCAAGAAGGTTACAGCAACACCGGGGAGCTGTTTTTT. It yields the protein CASSQEGYSNTGELFF.

The V gene is TRBV29-1, the J gene TRBJ2-3, with D possibly TRBD1 on 5 matching bases. V gave up 8 bases and J gave up 0 bases, with 15 bases separating them. The CDR3 covers 14 residues. The V gene's germline CDR1 is SQVTM and CDR2 ANQGSEA. Here the CDR3 reads CSLTGRASTDTQYF. CDR3 DNA: TGCAGCCTTACTGGCAGGGCAAGCACAGATACGCAGTATTTT.

The genes are TRBV6-2 or TRBV6-3 and TRBJ2-3; 9 nucleotides match TRBD2. The V gene's germline CDR1 is MNHEY and CDR2 SVGEGT. CDR3 length: 18 amino acids. With V trimmed by 4 bases and J by 1 base, 12 bases remained unmatched. The CDR3 here is CASSSIAGAMYGTDTQYF. The CDR3 DNA follows: TGTGCCAGCAGTTCGATAGCGGGAGCTATGTATGGCACAGATACGCAGTATTTT.

CDR3 in amino acids: CASSLEGGRPNGYTF. CDR3 nucleotide sequence: TGTGCCAGCAGCCTAGAGGGGGGGCGCCCCAATGGCTACACCTTC. This chain links TRBV28 with TRBJ1-2; D is perhaps TRBD1 (6 bases). Germline values: CDR1 MDHEN, CDR2 SYDVKM. V was trimmed by 6 bases and J by 6 bases, leaving 20 bases between them. This CDR3 is built from 15 residues.

This clone has only a few counts. The V call is TRBV7-9, the J call TRBJ2-5, with a weak D call TRBD2 (5 bases). Trimming left V 1 base short and J 6 bases short, with 15 bases between. Germline V gene data show CDR1 as SEHNR and CDR2 as FQNEAQ (reference sequence). The CDR3 runs to 15 residues. The CDR3 DNA sequence: TGTGCCAGCAGCTTAGGTACAGCCTCGGGGAAGACCCAGTACTTC. Its protein is CASSLGTASGKTQYF.

The chain's CDR3 is CASSLLRDRGYEQYF. In DNA form, the CDR3 reads TGCGCCAGCAGCTTGCTCCGGGACAGGGGCTACGAGCAGTACTTC. J is TRBJ2-7 and V is TRBV5-1; 10 nucleotides match TRBD1. Per the germline V gene, CDR1 is SGHRS and CDR2 is YFSETQ. J was trimmed by 3 bases and V by 1 base; bases with no gene match: 4. The CDR3 covers 15 residues.

The chain employs TRBV12-2 and TRBJ2-7; TRBD2, the table's D call, was not compared with the DNA. TRBV12-2 is described as a pseudogene. The CDR3 is 14 residues long. Written as DNA, the CDR3 is TGTGCAAGCGCCCCGGGACTAGGAGGCTACGAGCAGTACTTC. Amino acids: CASAPGLGGYEQYF.

This chain joins TRBV3-1 (or the pseudogene TRBV3-2) and TRBJ1-2; D is uncertain. Looked up from germline, CDR1 is LGHDT and CDR2 is YNNKEL (reference sequence). The CDR3 runs to 14 residues. V lost 1 base to trimming and J lost 8 bases, with 14 bases between them. CDR3 loop: CASSQGGRLRGYTF. CDR3 sequence (DNA): TGTGCCAGCAGCCAAGGAGGGCGCCTAAGGGGCTACACCTTC.

The chain uses TRBV24-1 and TRBJ2-1; tentative D call: TRBD1 (6 bases). The CDR3 extends over 14 amino acids. In germline, CDR1 is KGHDR, CDR2 SFDVKD. Trimming took off 5 bases at V and 7 bases at J, with 14 bases between the two ends. The CDR3 DNA follows: TGTGCCACCAGTGGAACAGGGAGTAGGAATGAGCAGTTCTTC. This encodes CATSGTGSRNEQFF.

Only one count was recorded for this clone. This chain connects TRBV7-2 to TRBJ1-5; possibly TRBD1 for D (6 bases). There are 14 residues in the CDR3. The V end was cut by 4 bases, the J end by 2 bases, with 9 bases between. Germline V gives CDR1 SGHTA, CDR2 FQGNSA. In DNA form, the CDR3 reads TGTGCCAGCAGCTCGAGACAGGGCAATCAGCCCCAGCATTTT. Its protein is CASSSRQGNQPQHF. Combining the CDR3 with reference TRBV7-2 and TRBJ1-5 gives the whole variable domain GAGVSQSPSNKVTEKGKDVELRCDPISGHTALYWYRQSLGQGLEFLIYFQGNSAPDKSGLPSDRFSAERTGGSVSTLTIQRTQQEDSAVYLCASSSRQGNQPQHFGDGTRLSIL.

The J gene is TRBJ1-2, the V gene TRBV7-2, with D unresolved. Germline lookup yields CDR1 SGHTA and CDR2 FQGNSA. The CDR3 totals 14 residues. Trimming took 3 bases from V and 2 from J, leaving 10 bases between them. The CDR3 DNA follows: TGTGCCAGCAGCTTTATTAGAGGAAACTATGGCTACACCTTC. Its protein is CASSFIRGNYGYTF.

CDR3 region: CASFGSMVLGGNTIYF. DNA of the CDR3: TGTGCCAGTTTTGGCTCTATGGTTCTCGGGGGAAACACCATATATTTT. The genes are TRBV19 and TRBJ1-3; D unclear. Per the germline V gene, CDR1 is LNHDA and CDR2 is SQIVND (reference sequence). Trimming left V 8 bases short and J 4 bases short, with 21 bases between. This CDR3 is 16 amino acids long.

The chain carries TRBV21-1 and TRBJ1-2. TRBV21-1 is annotated as a pseudogene. The CDR3 has 17 residues. The CDR3 is CASSKGDYGDSNYGYTF. Here the CDR3 DNA reads TGTGCCAGCAGCAAAGGGGATTACGGGGATTCTAACTATGGCTACACCTTC.

The chain uses TRBV16 and TRBJ2-3, with 11 bases identical to TRBD2. This CDR3 spans 14 amino acids. V lost 7 bases, J lost 6 bases, and 6 bases stayed unmatched. Germline loops: CDR1 KGHSY, CDR2 FQNENV. The CDR3 DNA follows: TGTGCCAGCAACCTAGCGGGAGGTCGTGATACGCAGTATTTT. Amino acid sequence: CASNLAGGRDTQYF.